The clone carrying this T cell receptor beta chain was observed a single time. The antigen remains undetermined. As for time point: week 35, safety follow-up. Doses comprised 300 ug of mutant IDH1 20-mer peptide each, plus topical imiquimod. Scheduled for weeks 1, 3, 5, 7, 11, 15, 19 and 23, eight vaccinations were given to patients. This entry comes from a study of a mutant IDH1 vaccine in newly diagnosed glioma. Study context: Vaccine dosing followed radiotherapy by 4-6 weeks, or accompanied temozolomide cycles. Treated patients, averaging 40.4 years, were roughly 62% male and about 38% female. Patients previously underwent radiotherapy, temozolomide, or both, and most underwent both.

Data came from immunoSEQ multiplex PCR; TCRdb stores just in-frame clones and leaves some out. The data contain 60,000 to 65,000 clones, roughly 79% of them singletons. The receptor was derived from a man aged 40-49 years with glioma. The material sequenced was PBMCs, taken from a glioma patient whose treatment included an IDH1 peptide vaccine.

DNA of the CDR3: TGTGCCAGCAGCTTATCCGGGGGGTACAGTGGCTACACCTTC. It translates to CASSLSGGYSGYTF. The chain recombines TRBV7-2 with TRBJ1-2; TRBD1 might be the D (5 bases). CDR1 and CDR2 from the germline V gene are SGHTA and FQGNSA. V lost 2 bases to trimming and J lost 7 bases, with 14 bases between them. The CDR3 totals 14 residues.